The T cell receptor (beta chain) under discussion was sequenced for a study of PD-1 blockade in classical Hodgkin lymphoma. Overall study results and limits: By C4D1 there was a significant rise in CD4+ TCR diversity but not in CD8+ TCR diversity.

The CDR3 has 16 amino acids. Germline V CDR1 and CDR2: SGHVS, FNYEAQ. V shed 4 bases and J 6 bases; nucleotides not matched to a gene: 7. The time point was: cycle 4 day 1 (C4D1), after more than 5 weeks of nivolumab. Each patient's relapse followed autologous stem cell transplantation, and brentuximab vedotin exposure varied. A remark on this clone: Its antigen remains unknown.

Repertoires were generated with immunoSEQ multiplex PCR, while TCRdb's copy carries only in-frame clones and drops some. The sample shows approximately 110,000 clones, more than 70% of them seen only once. The material was peripheral blood mononuclear cells (PBMCs), obtained before the fourth cycle of nivolumab. The chain joins TRBV7-6 to TRBJ2-2; TRBD2 matches at 11 bases. The sequence was obtained from a human donor with classical Hodgkin lymphoma. Written as DNA, the CDR3 is TGTGCCAGCAGCTCCCCACTAGCGGGAGAAGCCGGGGAGCTGTTTTTT. Its protein product is CASSSPLAGEAGELFF.